The 4 T cell receptor beta chains given below trace back to one sample, sequenced in a study of low-dose radiotherapy and immunotherapy resistance in tumors. Both TCRalpha and TCRbeta chains were reverse transcribed with V-gene-specific primers. TCR amplification used roughly 21 PCR cycles, a constant-region primer and a V-primer adapter. TCRdb reprocessed the reads with MiXCR, giving one entry per CDR3 protein. The sample has 85,000 to 100,000 distinct CDR3 sequences; more than 7.5% are singletons. The sample's time point: before trial treatment. The specimen was PBMCs, collected before treatment. The receptors here all came from a male donor with prostate cancer.

This clonotype has ten or more counts. This chain links TRBV30 with TRBJ2-2; D is perhaps TRBD2 (6 bases). Germline CDR1 reads GTSNPN; CDR2 reads SVGIG (reference sequence). CDR3 length: 15 residues. The V end was cut by 4 bases, the J end by 2 bases, with 14 bases between. The CDR3 loop is CAWNSWAGNTGELFF. CDR3 in DNA: TGTGCCTGGAATTCCTGGGCGGGAAACACCGGGGAGCTGTTTTTT.

At least ten counts were recorded for this clonotype. This chain uses TRBV29-1 with TRBJ2-1; TRBD2 is a possible D gene (6 bases). V lost 2 bases and J lost 3, with 11 bases in between. This CDR3 has 14 residues. CDR1 and CDR2 from the germline V gene are SQVTM and ANQGSEA. In DNA form, the CDR3 reads TGCAGCGTTGAAATGGCGGGGCACTACAATGAGCAGTTCTTC. This translates into CSVEMAGHYNEQFF.

At least ten counts were recorded for this clonotype. V gene TRBV4-1 combines with J gene TRBJ1-1, with D possibly being TRBD1 (5 bases). CDR1 MGHRA and CDR2 YSYEKL come from the germline V gene. Trimming shortened V by 0 bases and J by 1 base, and 15 bases separated the two germline ends. The CDR3 contains 17 residues. CDR3 in DNA: TGCGCCAGCAGCCAAGACGGCAGGGTGGGTCCGAACACTGAAGCTTTCTTT. It is translated as CASSQDGRVGPNTEAFF.

This clonotype was seen a few times. The chain combines TRBV6-6 with TRBJ1-2; D is unresolved. There are 11 residues in the CDR3. V lost 5 bases and J 8 bases, leaving 9 bases between the germline ends. Per germline, CDR1 MNHNY and CDR2 SVGAGI (reference sequence). In DNA form, the CDR3 reads TGTGCCAGCAGTCGGGATGAGGGCTACACCTTC. Its translation is CASSRDEGYTF.